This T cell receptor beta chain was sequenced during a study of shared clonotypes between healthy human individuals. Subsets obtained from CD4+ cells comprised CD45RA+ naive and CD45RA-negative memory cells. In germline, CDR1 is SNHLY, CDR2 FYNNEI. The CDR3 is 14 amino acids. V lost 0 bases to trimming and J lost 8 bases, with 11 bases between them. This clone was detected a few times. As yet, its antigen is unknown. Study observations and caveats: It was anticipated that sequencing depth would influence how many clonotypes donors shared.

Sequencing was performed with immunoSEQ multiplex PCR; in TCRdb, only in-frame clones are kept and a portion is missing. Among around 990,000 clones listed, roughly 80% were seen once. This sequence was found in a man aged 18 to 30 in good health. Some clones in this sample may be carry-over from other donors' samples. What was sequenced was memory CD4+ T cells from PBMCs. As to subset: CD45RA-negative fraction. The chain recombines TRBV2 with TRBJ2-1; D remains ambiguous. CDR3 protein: CASSEAPDRYEQFF. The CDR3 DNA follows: TGTGCCAGCAGTGAAGCGCCGGATAGGTATGAGCAGTTCTTC.